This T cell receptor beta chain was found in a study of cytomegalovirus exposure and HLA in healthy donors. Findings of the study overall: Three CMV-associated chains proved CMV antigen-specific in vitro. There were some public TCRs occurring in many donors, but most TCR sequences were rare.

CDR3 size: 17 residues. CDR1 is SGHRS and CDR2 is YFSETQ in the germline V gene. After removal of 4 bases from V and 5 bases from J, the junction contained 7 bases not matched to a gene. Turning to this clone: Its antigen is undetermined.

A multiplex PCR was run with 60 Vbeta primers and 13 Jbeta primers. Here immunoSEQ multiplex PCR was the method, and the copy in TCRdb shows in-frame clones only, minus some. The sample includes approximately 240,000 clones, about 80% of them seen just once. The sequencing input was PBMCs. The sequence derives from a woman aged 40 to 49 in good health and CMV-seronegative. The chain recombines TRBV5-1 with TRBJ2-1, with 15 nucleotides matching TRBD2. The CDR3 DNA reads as TGCGCCAGCAGCATAGGGACTAGCGGGGGGAAGAACAATGAGCAGTTCTTC. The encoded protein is CASSIGTSGGKNNEQFF.